Below are 7 T cell receptor beta chains sequenced from a single sample in a study of human T cells and chemical hapten exposure. Using its own MiXCR run on the RACE reads, TCRdb lists one record per CDR3 protein. The data contain around 82,000 distinct CDR3 sequences, about 6.6% of them singletons. Time point: patch test 2, 6 weeks after DPC sensitization. The treatment was: therapeutic diphenylcyclopropenone sensitization with weekly scalp DPC. The specimen was whole blood, collected in connection with sensitization to the hapten diphenylcyclopropenone (DPC). These receptors all stem from a woman aged 25 to 45 with alopecia areata. Some clones in this sample may be carry-over from other donors' samples.

The CDR3 DNA is TGCGCCAGCAGCTTGGACGGGCTAGGGGGCACCTACGAGCAGTACTTC. Residues: CASSLDGLGGTYEQYF. The J gene is TRBJ2-7, the V gene TRBV5-1, with 7 nucleotides matching TRBD1. V gave up 0 bases and J gave up 2 bases; unmatched junction bases: 8. Looked up from germline, CDR1 is SGHRS and CDR2 is YFSETQ. The CDR3 is 16 residues long.

Only a few counts were recorded for this clonotype. The rearrangement links TRBV11-2 to TRBJ2-1; D may be TRBD1 or TRBD2 (5 bases each). The germline V gene has CDR1 SGHAT and CDR2 FQNNGV. V lost 2 bases to trimming and J lost 6 bases, with 11 bases between them. This CDR3 contains 14 residues. CDR3 sequence: CASSLSAGSNEQFF. In DNA form, the CDR3 reads TGTGCCAGCAGCTTATCGGCAGGGAGCAATGAGCAGTTCTTC.

This clonotype was seen repeatedly, ten times or more. The rearrangement joins TRBV20-1 to TRBJ1-1, with 8 positions matching TRBD1. This CDR3 is 18 amino acids long. From germline, CDR1 is DFQATT and CDR2 SNEGSKA (reference sequence). Trimming cost V 0 bases and J 4 bases; bases outside gene matches: 16. In nucleotides, the CDR3 is TGCAGTGCTAGAGATCTGTTCGGACAGGGAGCAAAGAGCACTGAAGCTTTCTTT. Translated, it gives CSARDLFGQGAKSTEAFF.

This clonotype was recorded many times. The chain couples TRBV29-1 to TRBJ2-3; D gene ambiguous. In germline, CDR1 is SQVTM, CDR2 ANQGSEA. V was pared by 8 bases and J by 2 bases, with 11 bases between. This CDR3 is built from 12 residues. CDR3 amino acids: CSSTTDTDTQYF. As DNA, the CDR3 is TGCAGCTCGACGACGGACACAGATACGCAGTATTTT.

There are many counts of this clonotype. The chain is built from TRBV7-9 and TRBJ2-2; 10 positions match TRBD1. The V gene's germline CDR1 is SEHNR and CDR2 FQNEAQ (reference sequence). Trimming cost V 5 bases and J 1 base; bases outside gene matches: 4. The CDR3 runs 16 residues. CDR3 DNA: TGTGCCAGCAGCACCCGGGACAGGGGGAACACCGGGGAGCTGTTTTTT. Translation: CASSTRDRGNTGELFF. Using reference TRBV7-9 and TRBJ2-2 for the parts outside the CDR3, the full variable domain is DTGVSQNPRHKITKRGQNVTFRCDPISEHNRLYWYRQTLGQGPEFLTYFQNEAQLEKSRLLSDRFSAERPKGSFSTLEIQRTEQGDSAMYLCASSTRDRGNTGELFFGEGSRLTVL.

This clonotype was observed a few times. V and J are TRBV7-9 and TRBJ1-4; D is unclear. Trimming pared 1 base from V and 0 bases from J, leaving 9 bases between. The CDR3 length is 16 residues. Germline CDR1 reads SEHNR; CDR2 reads FQNEAQ (reference sequence). CDR3 protein: CASSLEQIATNEKLFF. The CDR3 DNA sequence: TGTGCCAGCAGCTTAGAACAGATTGCAACTAATGAAAAACTGTTTTTT.

This clonotype was counted only a few times. This sequence joins TRBV12-3 or TRBV12-4 and TRBJ1-1; weak D call: TRBD1 (5 bases). CDR3 size: 15 residues. V gave up 8 bases and J gave up 2 bases, with 18 bases separating them. The CDR3 sequence: CASLPIQVHNTEAFF. DNA of the CDR3: TGTGCCAGCCTACCGATACAGGTTCATAACACTGAAGCTTTCTTT.